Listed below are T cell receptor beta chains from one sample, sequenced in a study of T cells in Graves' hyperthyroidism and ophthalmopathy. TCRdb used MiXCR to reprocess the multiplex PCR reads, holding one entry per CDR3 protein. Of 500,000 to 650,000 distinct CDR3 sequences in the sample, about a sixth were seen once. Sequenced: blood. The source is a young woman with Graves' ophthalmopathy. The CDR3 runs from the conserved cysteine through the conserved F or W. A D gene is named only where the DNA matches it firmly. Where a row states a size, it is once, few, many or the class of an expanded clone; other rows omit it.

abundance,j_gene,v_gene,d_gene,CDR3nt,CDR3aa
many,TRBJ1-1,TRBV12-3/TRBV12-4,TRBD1,TGTGCCAGCGGGGGGACAGGGCTCGGGAACACTGAAGCTTTCTTT,CASGGTGLGNTEAFF
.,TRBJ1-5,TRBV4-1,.,TGCGCCAGCAGCCAAGCTGGCAGGGGTAGCAATCAGCCCCAGCATTTT,CASSQAGRGSNQPQHF
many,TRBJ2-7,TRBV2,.,TGTGCCAGCAGGCAACAGCGGCTGTCCTACGAGCAGTACTTC,CASRQQRLSYEQYF
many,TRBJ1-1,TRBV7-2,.,TGTGCCAGCAGCTTACCCGCGGACGGTCTGAACACTGAAGCTTTCTTT,CASSLPADGLNTEAFF
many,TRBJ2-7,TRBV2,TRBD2,TGTGCCAGCAGTGCCACGGGACTAGCGGTCGAGCAGTACTTC,CASSATGLAVEQYF
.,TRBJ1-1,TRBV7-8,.,TGTGCCAGCAGATTAGGACACTCGAACACTGAAGCTTTCTTT,CASRLGHSNTEAFF
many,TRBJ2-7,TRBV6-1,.,TGTGCCAGCGGTCCCGCCGGGACTTCCTTCTACGAGCAGTACTTC,CASGPAGTSFYEQYF
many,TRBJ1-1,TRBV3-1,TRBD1,TGTGCCAGCAGCCAAGAGTCGCCTTGGGGACAGGGCCCCTACACTGAAGCTTTCTTT,CASSQESPWGQGPYTEAFF
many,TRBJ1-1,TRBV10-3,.,TGTGCCACCTCCGGGACTGAGGGGACTGAAGCTTTCTTT,CATSGTEGTEAFF
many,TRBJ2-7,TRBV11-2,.,TGTGCCAGCAGCTTAGATAGGGAAGTAACGTACGAGCAGTACTTC,CASSLDREVTYEQYF
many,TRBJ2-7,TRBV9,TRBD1,TGTGCCAGCAGCGTAGACCCAGGGGGTCCCTACGAGCAGTACTTC,CASSVDPGGPYEQYF
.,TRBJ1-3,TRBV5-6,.,TGTGCCAGCAGCTTTCAGGGAAACACCATATATTTT,CASSFQGNTIYF
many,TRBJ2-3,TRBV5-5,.,TGTGCCAGCAGCCCTAACCCGGACAGAAACACAGATACGCAGTATTTT,CASSPNPDRNTDTQYF
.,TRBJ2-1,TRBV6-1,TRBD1,TGTGCCAGCGGACAGGCCTACGAGCAGTTCTTC,CASGQAYEQFF
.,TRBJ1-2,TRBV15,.,TGTGCCACCAGCAGAGATTATGGAGACCAAAACTATGGCTACACCTTC,CATSRDYGDQNYGYTF
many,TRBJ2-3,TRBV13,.,TGTGCCAGCAGCCTAATCAGGGGTAGCACAGATACGCAGTATTTT,CASSLIRGSTDTQYF
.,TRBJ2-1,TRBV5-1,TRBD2,TGCGCCAGCAGCTGGACTAGCGGGGGGGTTTCCTACAATGAGCAGTTCTTC,CASSWTSGGVSYNEQFF
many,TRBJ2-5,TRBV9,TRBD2,TGTGCCAGCAGCGTAGAGTCAGCGGGGGGAAAAGAGACCCAGTACTTC,CASSVESAGGKETQYF
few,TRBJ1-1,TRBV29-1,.,TGCAGCGTTGTGAGAGGGGATAGCACTGAAGCTTTCTTT,CSVVRGDSTEAFF
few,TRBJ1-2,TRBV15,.,TGTGCCACCAGCGGAGGAACAGGAGACCCTAACTATGGCTACACCTTC,CATSGGTGDPNYGYTF
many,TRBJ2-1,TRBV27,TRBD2,TGTGCCAGCAGTGAGGGTAGCGGGAAAAATGAGCAGTTCTTC,CASSEGSGKNEQFF
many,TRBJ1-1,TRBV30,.,TGTGCCTGGAGTGGAGAGTTTTTGAACACTGAAGCTTTCTTT,CAWSGEFLNTEAFF
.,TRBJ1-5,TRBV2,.,TGTGCCAACAGTGAACAGGGTCTAAGTCAGCCCCAGCATTTT,CANSEQGLSQPQHF
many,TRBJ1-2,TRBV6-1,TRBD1,TGTGCCAGCAGTTTCATACAGGGGGTATCCTATGGCTACACCTTC,CASSFIQGVSYGYTF
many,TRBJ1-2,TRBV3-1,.,TGTGCCAGCAGCCAAGATCCGGACCTCTATGGCTACACCTTC,CASSQDPDLYGYTF
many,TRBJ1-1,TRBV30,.,TGTGCCTGGAGTGTACAAAGGAACACTGAAGCTTTCTTT,CAWSVQRNTEAFF